One and the same sample provided the 4 T cell receptor beta chains below, sequenced in a study of Graves' ophthalmopathy and Graves' hyperthyroidism. The study amplified TCR beta CDR3 regions using RNA transcripts. Second-round multiplex PCR came after a first-round RT-PCR that employed HTBI primers. TCRdb used MiXCR to reprocess the multiplex PCR reads, holding one entry per CDR3 protein. This sample has about 1.2 million distinct CDR3 sequences, with roughly 35% found just once. The sequenced material came from peripheral blood or thyroid tissue (not recorded which). These receptors all stem from an adult man with Graves' hyperthyroidism.

This clonotype came up many times. The chain combines TRBV6-6 with TRBJ2-7; D gene ambiguous. CDR3 size: 12 residues. Germline V gene data show CDR1 as MNHNY and CDR2 as SVGAGI (reference sequence). V shed 6 bases and J shed 7 bases, with 13 bases lying between them. The CDR3: CASSPGTLEQYF. The CDR3 coding sequence is TGTGCCAGCAGCCCCGGCACGTTGGAGCAGTACTTC.

The chain uses TRBV29-1 and TRBJ1-1; D unclear. Germline assignment: CDR1 SQVTM and CDR2 ANQGSEA. The length of the CDR3 is 13 residues. Trimming removed 1 base at V and 5 bases at J, with 11 bases between. The CDR3 is CSVEALRGTEAFF. In DNA, the CDR3 is TGCAGCGTTGAAGCGTTACGAGGGACTGAAGCTTTCTTT.

This clonotype has just a few counts. This chain joins TRBV6-5 and TRBJ2-5; 9 positions agree with TRBD1. The J segment lost 2 bases and the V segment lost 5 bases, leaving 9 bases of the junction unmatched. The CDR3 spans 16 residues. Germline V gene sequence: CDR1 MNHEY, CDR2 SVGAGI. The CDR3 is CASSPGTGRYQETQYF. The CDR3 DNA is TGTGCCAGCAGTCCCGGGACAGGGCGATATCAAGAGACCCAGTACTTC.

This clonotype was seen only once. This may be a read error, as it is one base from a much larger clone. V gene TRBV2 combines with J gene TRBJ1-5; D gene unclear. The ends were cut back, 6 bases at V and 7 bases at J, with 4 bases in the middle. This CDR3 is built from 10 residues. Germline CDR1 is SNHLY and CDR2 is FYNNEI. The CDR3: CASSRQPQHF. The CDR3 DNA is TGTGCCAGCAGCCGGCAGCCCCAGCATTTT.